The 8 T cell receptor gamma chains reported below all come from one sample, sequenced in a study of gamma-delta T cells after stem cell transplantation. TCRdb redid the clone calls on the RT-PCR reads with CATT. The sample carries thousands of gamma-chain clones, approximately 4.9% recorded once. Sequencing was done on a sample of gamma-delta T cells. The receptor source for this set is a human donor. It is not recorded whose cells these are; they may come from a transplant donor.

This clone is deemed medium-sized. V usage is TRGV9 and J usage is TRGJ1 or TRGJ2. Trimming cost V 2 bases and J 10 bases; bases outside gene matches: 5. The germline gives CDR1 GITISATS, CDR2 ISYDGTV (reference sequence). This CDR3 is 11 amino acids long. The CDR3 DNA reads as TGTGCCTTGTGGGAGGCGCCAAAGAAACTCTTT. This sequence encodes CALWEAPKKLF.

Worth noting for this clone: Other DNA sequences from this sample encode an identical CDR3 as well. The rearrangement joins TRGV8 to TRGJP2. J gave up 10 bases and V 3 bases, and 11 bases lay outside the gene matches. The CDR3 is made up of 14 amino acids. Germline CDR1 and CDR2: VENAVY and YDSYNSRV. CDR3 in amino acids: CATWDGSRGWIKTF. CDR3 coding DNA: TGTGCCACCTGGGATGGAAGTCGAGGTTGGATCAAGACGTTT.

By frequency in the sample, this clone is medium-sized. This sequence joins TRGV9 and TRGJP. The germline V gene encodes CDR1 GITISATS and CDR2 ISYDGTV (reference sequence). Unmatched junction bases numbered 9, after V lost 2 bases and J lost 11 bases. The CDR3 runs 16 residues. The CDR3 bases are TGTGCCTTGTGGGAGGGTGCATCGCTGGGCAAAAAAATCAAGGTATTT. Residues: CALWEGASLGKKIKVF.

This clone has more than one count but fewer than ten. The chain joins TRGV9 to TRGJP. Germline V CDR1 and CDR2: GITISATS, ISYDGTV (reference sequence). With 3 bases clipped from V and 11 bases from J, the junction kept 10 bases outside the gene matches. This CDR3 region has 16 residues. DNA of the CDR3: TGTGCCTTGTGGGAGACGGGGAAAGTGGGCAAAAAAATCAAGGTATTT. This sequence encodes CALWETGKVGKKIKVF.

A few counts support this clone. With a much larger clone just one base away, this may be a read error. This sample includes further DNA sequences coding for the same CDR3. This chain uses TRGV9 with TRGJP. CDR3 length: 19 amino acids. Per the germline V gene, CDR1 is GITISATS and CDR2 is ISYDGTV (reference sequence). The CDR3 is CALWEVIPEQELGKKIKVF. CDR3 nucleotides: TGTGCCCTGTGGGAGGTAATCCCAGAGCAAGAGTTGGGCAAAAAAATCAAGGTATTT.

This clone appeared a few times. This chain uses TRGV3 with TRGJP2. Germline CDR1 VTNTFY, CDR2 YDVSTARD (reference sequence). This CDR3 region has 15 residues. V lost 1 base, J lost 0 bases, and 2 bases stayed unmatched. The CDR3 reads CATWDSHSSDWIKTF. DNA for the CDR3: TGTGCCACCTGGGACAGCCATAGTAGTGATTGGATCAAGACGTTT.

This sequence joins TRGV9 and TRGJP. The CDR3 is made up of 19 amino acids. Germline V gene lookup returns CDR1 GITISATS and CDR2 ISYDGTV (reference sequence). V lost 0 bases, J lost 9 bases, and 14 bases stayed unmatched. The CDR3 protein is CALWEVLQAGGLGKKIKVF. CDR3 in DNA: TGTGCCTTGTGGGAGGTGCTGCAAGCCGGGGGGTTGGGCAAAAAAATCAAGGTATTT.

This clone is medium-sized in the sample. This chain joins TRGV9 and TRGJP. V lost 3 bases to trimming and J lost 7 bases; unmatched junction nucleotides: 12. Germline CDR1 is GITISATS and CDR2 is ISYDGTV (reference sequence). The CDR3 is 18 amino acids. The CDR3 is CALWESNVRELGKKIKVF. The CDR3 nucleotides are TGTGCCTTGTGGGAGTCGAATGTACGGGAGTTGGGCAAAAAAATCAAGGTATTT.